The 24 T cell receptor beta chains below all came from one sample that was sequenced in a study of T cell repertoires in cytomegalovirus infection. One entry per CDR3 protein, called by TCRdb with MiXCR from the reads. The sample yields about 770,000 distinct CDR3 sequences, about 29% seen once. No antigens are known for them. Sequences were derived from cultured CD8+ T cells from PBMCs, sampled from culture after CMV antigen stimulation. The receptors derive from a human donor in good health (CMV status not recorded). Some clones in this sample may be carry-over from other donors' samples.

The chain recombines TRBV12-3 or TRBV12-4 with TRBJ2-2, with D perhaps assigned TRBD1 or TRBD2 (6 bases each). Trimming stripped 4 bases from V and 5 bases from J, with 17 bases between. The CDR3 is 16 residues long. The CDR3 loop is CASSSPAGQTTGELFF. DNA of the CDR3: TGTGCCAGCAGTTCACCCGCGGGACAAACTACCGGGGAGCTGTTTTTT.

CDR3 amino acids: CASSGERTTGEKLFF. CDR3 bases: TGTGCCAGCAGTGGGGAAAGGACGACGGGTGAAAAACTGTTTTTT. This chain links TRBV2 with TRBJ1-4; unclear D gene. V lost 4 bases and J lost 7, with 16 bases in between. This CDR3 comprises 15 residues. The V gene's germline CDR1 is SNHLY and CDR2 FYNNEI.

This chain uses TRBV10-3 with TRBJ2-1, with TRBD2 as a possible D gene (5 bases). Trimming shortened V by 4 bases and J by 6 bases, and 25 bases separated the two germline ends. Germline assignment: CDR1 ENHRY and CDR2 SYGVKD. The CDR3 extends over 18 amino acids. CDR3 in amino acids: CAISGSDATTRRANEQFF. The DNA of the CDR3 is TGTGCCATCAGTGGGTCAGACGCCACGACTCGGCGGGCCAATGAGCAGTTCTTC.

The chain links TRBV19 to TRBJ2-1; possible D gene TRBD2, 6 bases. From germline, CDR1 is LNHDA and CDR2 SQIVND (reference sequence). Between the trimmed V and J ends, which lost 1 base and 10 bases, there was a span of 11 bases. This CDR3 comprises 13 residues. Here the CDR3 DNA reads TGTGCCAGTAGTATAGGAGGCCTAGCGGAGCAGTTCTTC. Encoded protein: CASSIGGLAEQFF.

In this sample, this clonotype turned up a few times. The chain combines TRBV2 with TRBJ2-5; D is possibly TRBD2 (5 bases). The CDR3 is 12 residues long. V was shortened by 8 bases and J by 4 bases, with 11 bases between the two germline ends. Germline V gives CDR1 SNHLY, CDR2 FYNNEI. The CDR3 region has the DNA TGTGCCAGCGAGGGCGGAGGAGAGACCCAGTACTTC. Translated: CASEGGGETQYF.

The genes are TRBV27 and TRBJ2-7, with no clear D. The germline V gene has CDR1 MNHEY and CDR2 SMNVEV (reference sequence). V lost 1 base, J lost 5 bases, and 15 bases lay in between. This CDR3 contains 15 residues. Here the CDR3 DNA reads TGTGCCAGCAGTTTATTGGCAGCCTCGCACCACGAGCAGTACTTC. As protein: CASSLLAASHHEQYF.

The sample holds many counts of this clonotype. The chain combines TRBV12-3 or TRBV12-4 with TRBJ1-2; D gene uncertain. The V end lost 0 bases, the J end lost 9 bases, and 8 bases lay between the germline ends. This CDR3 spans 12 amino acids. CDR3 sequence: CASSLAGRRYTF. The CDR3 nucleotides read TGTGCCAGCAGTTTAGCAGGGCGGCGCTACACCTTC.

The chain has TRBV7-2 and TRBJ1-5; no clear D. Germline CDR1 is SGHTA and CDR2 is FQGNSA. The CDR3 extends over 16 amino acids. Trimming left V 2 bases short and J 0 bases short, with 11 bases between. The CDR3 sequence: CASSLWRTDSNQPQHF. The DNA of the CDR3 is TGTGCCAGCAGCTTATGGAGGACGGATAGCAATCAGCCCCAGCATTTT.

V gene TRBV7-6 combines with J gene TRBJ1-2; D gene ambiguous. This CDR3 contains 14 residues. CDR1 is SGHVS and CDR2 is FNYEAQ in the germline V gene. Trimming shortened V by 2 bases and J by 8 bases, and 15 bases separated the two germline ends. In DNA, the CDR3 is TGTGCCAGCAGCTTATGGGAGACTAATCGGGGCTACACCTTC. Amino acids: CASSLWETNRGYTF.

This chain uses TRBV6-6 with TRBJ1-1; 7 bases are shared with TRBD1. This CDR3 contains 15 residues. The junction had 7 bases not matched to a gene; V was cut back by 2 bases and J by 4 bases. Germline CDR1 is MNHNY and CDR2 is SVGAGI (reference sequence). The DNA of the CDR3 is TGTGCCAGCAGTTACGTCACCGGGACAGCCACTGAAGCTTTCTTT. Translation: CASSYVTGTATEAFF.

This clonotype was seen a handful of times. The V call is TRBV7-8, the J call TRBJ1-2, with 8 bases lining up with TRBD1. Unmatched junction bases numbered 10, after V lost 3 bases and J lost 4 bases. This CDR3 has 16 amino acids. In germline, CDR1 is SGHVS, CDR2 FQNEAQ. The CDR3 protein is CASSFDDRGSGYGYTF. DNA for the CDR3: TGTGCCAGCAGCTTCGATGACAGGGGTAGTGGCTATGGCTACACCTTC.

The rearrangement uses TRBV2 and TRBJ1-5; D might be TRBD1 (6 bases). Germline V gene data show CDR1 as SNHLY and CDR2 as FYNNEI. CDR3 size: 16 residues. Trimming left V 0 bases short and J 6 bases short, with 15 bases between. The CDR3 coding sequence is TGTGCCAGCAGTGAAGCGCGCAGGGGAGGTTTTCAGCCCCAGCATTTT. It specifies CASSEARRGGFQPQHF. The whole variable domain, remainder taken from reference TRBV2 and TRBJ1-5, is EPEVTQTPSHQVTQMGQEVILRCVPISNHLYFYWYRQILGQKVEFLVSFYNNEISEKSEIFDDQFSVERPDGSNFTLKIRSTKLEDSAMYFCASSEARRGGFQPQHFGDGTRLSIL.

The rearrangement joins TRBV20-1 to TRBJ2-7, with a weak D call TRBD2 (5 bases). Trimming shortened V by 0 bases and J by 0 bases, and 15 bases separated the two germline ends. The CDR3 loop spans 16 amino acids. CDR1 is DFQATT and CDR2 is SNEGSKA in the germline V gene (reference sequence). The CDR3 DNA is TGCAGTGCTAGAGACGTCCTCCTCGGGGTCTCCTACGAGCAGTACGTC. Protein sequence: CSARDVLLGVSYEQYV.

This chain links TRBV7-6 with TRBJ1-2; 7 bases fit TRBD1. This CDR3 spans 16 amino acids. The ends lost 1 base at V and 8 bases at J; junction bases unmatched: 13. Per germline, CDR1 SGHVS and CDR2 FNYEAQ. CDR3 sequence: CASSLGGSTGVGGYTF. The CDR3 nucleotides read TGTGCCAGCAGCTTAGGAGGGTCAACAGGGGTAGGCGGCTACACCTTC. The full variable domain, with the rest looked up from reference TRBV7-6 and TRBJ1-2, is GAGVSQSPRYKVTKRGQDVALRCDPISGHVSLYWYRQALGQGPEFLTYFNYEAQQDKSGLPNDRFSAERPEGSISTLTIQRTEQRDSAMYRCASSLGGSTGVGGYTFGSGTRLTVV.

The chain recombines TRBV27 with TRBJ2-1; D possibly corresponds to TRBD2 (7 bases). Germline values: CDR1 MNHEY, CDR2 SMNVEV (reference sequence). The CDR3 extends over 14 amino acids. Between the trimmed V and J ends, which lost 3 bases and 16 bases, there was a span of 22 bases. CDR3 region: CASSFRSVGGLEFF. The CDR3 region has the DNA TGTGCCAGCAGTTTCAGGTCTGTCGGGGGGCTCGAATTCTTC.

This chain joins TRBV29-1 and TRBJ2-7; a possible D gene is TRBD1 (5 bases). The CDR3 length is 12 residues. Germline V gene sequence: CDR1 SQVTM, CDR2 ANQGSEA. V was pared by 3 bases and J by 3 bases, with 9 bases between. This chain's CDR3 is CSVEDTGYEQYF. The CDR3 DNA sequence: TGCAGCGTTGAGGACACCGGCTACGAGCAGTACTTC.

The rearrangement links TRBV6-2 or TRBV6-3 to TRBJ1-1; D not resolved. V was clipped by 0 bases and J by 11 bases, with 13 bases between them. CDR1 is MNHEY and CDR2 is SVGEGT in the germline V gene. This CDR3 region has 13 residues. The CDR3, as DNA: TGTGCCAGCAGTTACTCAGGTCCAGGCGCCGCTTTCTTT. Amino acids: CASSYSGPGAAFF.

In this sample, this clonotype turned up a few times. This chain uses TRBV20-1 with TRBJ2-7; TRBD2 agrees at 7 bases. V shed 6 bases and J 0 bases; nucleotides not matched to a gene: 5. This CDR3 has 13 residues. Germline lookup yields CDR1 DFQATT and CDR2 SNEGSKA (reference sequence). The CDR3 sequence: CSANSGDSYEQYF. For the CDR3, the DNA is TGCAGTGCAAACAGCGGGGACTCCTACGAGCAGTACTTC.

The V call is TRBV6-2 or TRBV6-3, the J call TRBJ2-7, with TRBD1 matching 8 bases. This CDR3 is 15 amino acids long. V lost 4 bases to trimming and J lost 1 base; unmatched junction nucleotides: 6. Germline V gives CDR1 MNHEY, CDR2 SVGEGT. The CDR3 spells CASSSPGTGSYEQYV. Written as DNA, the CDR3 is TGTGCCAGCAGTTCCCCAGGGACAGGTTCCTACGAGCAGTACGTC.

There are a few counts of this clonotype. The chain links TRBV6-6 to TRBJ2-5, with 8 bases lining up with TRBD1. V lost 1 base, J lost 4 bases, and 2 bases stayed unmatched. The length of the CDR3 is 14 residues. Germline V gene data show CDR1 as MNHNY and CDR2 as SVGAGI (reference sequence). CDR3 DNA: TGTGCCAGCAGTTACTTCAGGGGGCGAGAGACCCAGTACTTC. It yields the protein CASSYFRGRETQYF.

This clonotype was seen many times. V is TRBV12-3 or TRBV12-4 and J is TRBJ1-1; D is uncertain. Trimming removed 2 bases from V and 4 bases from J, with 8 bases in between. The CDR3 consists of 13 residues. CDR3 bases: TGTGCCAGCAGTTTATCCGAGGGCACTGAAGCTTTCTTT. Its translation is CASSLSEGTEAFF.

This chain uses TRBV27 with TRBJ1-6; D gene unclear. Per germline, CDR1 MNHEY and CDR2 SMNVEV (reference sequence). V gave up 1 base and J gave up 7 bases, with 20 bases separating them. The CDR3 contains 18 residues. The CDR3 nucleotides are TGTGCCAGCAGTTTATACGCGAGGCCAGGACCCATCAATTCACCCCTCCACTTT. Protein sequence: CASSLYARPGPINSPLHF.

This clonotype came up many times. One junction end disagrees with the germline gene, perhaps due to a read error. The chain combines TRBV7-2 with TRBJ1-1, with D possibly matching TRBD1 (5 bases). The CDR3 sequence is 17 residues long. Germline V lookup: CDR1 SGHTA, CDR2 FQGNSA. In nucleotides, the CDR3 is TGTGCCAGCACCTTATTGCCTTGGGGCAGGGTGAACACTGAAGCTTTCTTT. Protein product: CASTLLPWGRVNTEAFF.

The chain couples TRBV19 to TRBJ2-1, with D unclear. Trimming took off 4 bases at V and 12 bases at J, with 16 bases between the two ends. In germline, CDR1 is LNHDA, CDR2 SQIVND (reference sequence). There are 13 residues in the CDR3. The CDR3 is CASSRFGWEGQFF. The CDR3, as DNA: TGTGCCAGTAGTAGGTTTGGGTGGGAAGGGCAGTTCTTC.